These 18 T cell receptor beta chains were all obtained from the same sample, sequenced in a study of CD8 T cells in Susac syndrome. RNA totalling roughly 0.45 to 1 ug underwent reverse transcription with random hexamers. One entry per CDR3 protein, called by TCRdb with MiXCR from the immunoSEQ multiplex PCR reads. The profile shows roughly 300,000 distinct CDR3 sequences, roughly 84% of them singletons. Sequencing was performed on CD8+ T cells from PBMCs. Receptor source: a human donor with multiple sclerosis.

The V and J genes are TRBV7-8 and TRBJ2-3, with 8 bases aligning to TRBD2. CDR3 length equals 14 residues. Germline V gene sequence: CDR1 SGHVS, CDR2 FQNEAQ. Trimming at V came to 6 bases and at J to 2 bases, leaving 4 bases not matched to a gene. CDR3 DNA: TGTGCCAGCAGTGCACTAGCGGACACAGATACGCAGTATTTT. Translating it yields CASSALADTDTQYF.

This clonotype was detected only once. Here the CDR3 DNA reads TGTGCCAGCAGCATAAAAAGCGGATTGAACACCGGGGAGCTGTTTTTT. It translates to CASSIKSGLNTGELFF. This chain connects TRBV9 to TRBJ2-2; D may be TRBD2 (5 bases). The CDR3 extends over 16 amino acids. V was cut by 4 bases and J by 1 base, with 14 bases left in between. Germline loops: CDR1 SGDLS, CDR2 YYNGEE.

Of note for this clonotype: Its ends do not fully match the called genes, so a read error is possible. The chain recombines TRBV20-1 with TRBJ2-1; TRBD2 matches at 10 bases. Looked up from germline, CDR1 is DFQATT and CDR2 is SNEGSKA (reference sequence). This CDR3 spans 15 amino acids. DNA of the CDR3: TGCAGTGTTAGAGATTTTCTAGCGGGAGACCATGAGCAGTTCTTC. This translates into CSVRDFLAGDHEQFF.

The chain links TRBV27 to TRBJ1-5; D is ambiguous. Germline V CDR1 and CDR2: MNHEY, SMNVEV (reference sequence). V dropped 0 bases and J dropped 4 bases, with 16 bases sitting between them. The CDR3 runs to 17 residues. CDR3 protein: CASSLSPNSLRNQPQHF. CDR3 in DNA: TGTGCCAGCAGTTTATCCCCCAACTCCCTTAGAAATCAGCCCCAGCATTTT.

V usage is TRBV23-1 and J usage is TRBJ2-7; 11 positions agree with TRBD1. TRBV23-1 is an open reading frame whose function is uncertain. The CDR3 spans 15 residues. V was pared by 2 bases and J by 2 bases, with 2 bases of the junction left unmatched. The CDR3 protein is CASSQRDRGAYEQYF. The CDR3 DNA reads as TGCGCCAGCAGTCAACGGGACAGGGGGGCCTACGAGCAGTACTTC.

The chain uses TRBV27 and TRBJ2-1; 8 bases are shared with TRBD2. The CDR3 loop spans 15 amino acids. V lost 2 bases to trimming and J lost 6 bases; unmatched junction nucleotides: 6. The germline V gene has CDR1 MNHEY and CDR2 SMNVEV (reference sequence). CDR3 DNA: TGTGCCAGCAGTTTAGGCGGGAGGTTGTGCAATGAGCAGTTCTTC. Translating it yields CASSLGGRLCNEQFF.

This clonotype was observed a single time. V and J are TRBV15 and TRBJ2-7; 8 bases map to TRBD1. The J segment lost 2 bases and the V segment lost 0 bases, leaving 3 bases of the junction unmatched. This CDR3 spans 15 amino acids. Looked up from germline, CDR1 is LNHNV and CDR2 is YYDKDF (reference sequence). CDR3 residues: CATSRERQGTYEQYF. In nucleotides, the CDR3 is TGTGCCACCAGCAGAGAGCGACAGGGGACCTACGAGCAGTACTTC.

V usage is TRBV20-1 and J usage is TRBJ2-7; 9 nucleotides match TRBD2. CDR1 is DFQATT and CDR2 is SNEGSKA in the germline V gene (reference sequence). Losses at the gene ends were 5 bases for V and 7 bases for J; bases not matched to a gene: 12. This CDR3 contains 14 residues. The CDR3 region is CSARSGSGSGEQYF. The CDR3 nucleotides read TGCAGTGCTCGTAGCGGGAGTGGGTCGGGGGAGCAGTACTTC.

As concerns this clonotype: Compared with germline, one end of the junction differs, possibly owing to a read error. The J gene is TRBJ2-1, the V gene TRBV19, with 8 bases lining up with TRBD1. Germline CDR1 LNHDA, CDR2 SQIVND (reference sequence). The length of the CDR3 is 16 residues. This CDR3 reads CASSIWQGAFDQGQLF. In DNA, the CDR3 is TGTGCCAGTAGTATCTGGCAGGGGGCGTTTGATCAAGGGCAGCTCTTC.

The chain carries TRBV29-1 and TRBJ2-3; no reliable D call. Germline V gene lookup returns CDR1 SQVTM and CDR2 ANQGSEA. V lost 4 bases, J lost 7 bases, and 6 bases lay in between. This CDR3 comprises 10 residues. The CDR3 region has the DNA TGCAGCGTTGCGCGGCATACGCAGTATTTT. It translates to CSVARHTQYF.

The V call is TRBV27, the J call TRBJ2-7; 8 bases are shared with TRBD2. V lost 2 bases and J lost 3; bases outside the gene matches: 9. The V gene's germline CDR1 is MNHEY and CDR2 SMNVEV (reference sequence). The CDR3 has 16 residues. CDR3 protein: CASSLGVGTSVYEQYF. In DNA form, the CDR3 reads TGTGCCAGCAGTTTAGGCGTTGGGACTAGTGTCTACGAGCAGTACTTC.

The chain uses TRBV6-5 and TRBJ1-4; D is undetermined. This CDR3 spans 13 amino acids. Between the trimmed V and J ends, which lost 9 bases and 1 base, there was a span of 9 bases. Germline V gene data show CDR1 as MNHEY and CDR2 as SVGAGI. The chain's CDR3 is CASQRETNEKLFF. The CDR3 DNA reads TGTGCCAGTCAGCGTGAAACTAATGAAAAACTGTTTTTT.

This rearrangement joins TRBV19 to TRBJ1-3; possible D gene TRBD1, 5 bases. Germline assignment: CDR1 LNHDA and CDR2 SQIVND (reference sequence). The CDR3 has 15 residues. V was cut by 3 bases and J by 0 bases, with 9 bases left in between. The CDR3 nucleotides are TGTGCCAGTAGTATTGCAGGGACCTCTGGAAACACCATATATTTT. This encodes CASSIAGTSGNTIYF.

This chain links TRBV4-2 with TRBJ2-1; D is undetermined. CDR1 and CDR2 from the germline V gene are LGHNA and YNFKEQ. This CDR3 is 15 amino acids long. Deletions cut 0 bases from V and 6 bases from J, with 12 bases between. For the CDR3, the DNA is TGTGCCAGCAGCCAAGAGGTTCGTGTCGGCAATGAGCAGTTCTTC. This gives the protein CASSQEVRVGNEQFF.

This chain connects TRBV27 to TRBJ2-7; 12 bases line up with TRBD2. The J segment lost 0 bases and the V segment lost 3 bases, leaving 6 bases of the junction unmatched. This CDR3 is 17 amino acids long. CDR1 and CDR2 from the germline V gene are MNHEY and SMNVEV (reference sequence). CDR3 loop: CASSFVLAGGSSYEQYF. The CDR3 DNA is TGTGCCAGCAGTTTCGTACTAGCGGGAGGTAGCTCCTACGAGCAGTACTTC.

V is TRBV21-1 and J is TRBJ2-7; the table assigns TRBD1, which was not confirmed against the DNA. TRBV21-1 is a pseudogene locus. The CDR3 is 16 residues long. CDR3 sequence: CASSAWTGYLLYEQYF. CDR3 nucleotides: TGTGCCAGCAGCGCTTGGACAGGGTATTTATTGTACGAGCAGTACTTC.

The V call is TRBV30, the J call TRBJ2-6; weak D call: TRBD2 (5 bases). The CDR3 covers 14 residues. Germline V gene lookup returns CDR1 GTSNPN and CDR2 SVGIG (reference sequence). V was shortened by 2 bases and J by 2 bases, with 7 bases between the two germline ends. In nucleotides, the CDR3 is TGTGCCTGGAGTTTCGGGGCTGGGGCCAACGTCCTGACTTTC. Its translation is CAWSFGAGANVLTF.

The chain couples TRBV28 to TRBJ1-2; 7 nucleotides agree with TRBD1. The ends lost 4 bases at V and 4 bases at J; junction bases unmatched: 6. CDR1 is MDHEN and CDR2 is SYDVKM in the germline V gene. This CDR3 is built from 14 residues. As DNA, the CDR3 is TGTGCCAGCAGTTCGACAGGGTCGCCCTATGGCTACACCTTC. It codes for CASSSTGSPYGYTF.